Sequencing of this T cell receptor beta chain was carried out in a study of cytomegalovirus exposure and HLA in healthy donors. Study-wide results and limits: Further analysis, carried out later, found HLA-associated TCR beta chains more clonally expanded than equally common other chains. Analysis was carried out at a later point, and it linked a missense DCLRE1C variant to TCR beta V- and J-gene trimming. A later analysis revealed that TCR association rates differed between HLA loci, peaking at DRB1 and bottoming out at HLA-C.

The PCR had 60 Vbeta and 13 Jbeta primers. Assay: immunoSEQ multiplex PCR; the TCRdb copy retains only in-frame clones and omits some. The table shows 150,000 to 200,000 clones, with around 81% occurring only once. This CDR3 has 14 amino acids. The germline V gene encodes CDR1 SGHDT and CDR2 YYEEEE. V was clipped by 2 bases and J by 3 bases, with 11 bases between them. Turning to this clone: The antigen remains undetermined.

This TCR was sampled from a woman aged 50 to 65 in good health and CMV-seronegative. The sequencing input was PBMCs. The V call is TRBV5-6, the J call TRBJ1-1; D possibly corresponds to TRBD1 (5 bases). For the CDR3, the DNA is TGTGCCAGCAGCTTCAGGGTTAGGCACACTGAAGCTTTCTTT. Translation: CASSFRVRHTEAFF.